This TCR beta chain was obtained from a study of blood T cell repertoires in COVID-19 (dated by TCRdb to about 2020). About the investigation overall: Samples covering the acute and convalescent phases of COVID-19 were provided by collaborators in the United States, Italy and Spain. The prospective study material was composed of cDNA or gDNA derived from T cells, B-cell-depleted T cells, or PBMCs. Deeply sampled blood TCRbeta repertoires from subjects exposed to, actively infected with, or recovered from COVID-19 were included in the dataset. The repertoires were made available in a free public database intended to serve as a resource for research on the immune response to SARS-CoV-2. Samples were obtained from the ongoing ImmuneRACE study (first 160 participants) and from over 1,000 subjects provided by 6 global collaborators. The sample metadata nearly always contained a de-identified subject ID, COVID-19 status, age in years and sex. Where available, HLA class I and class II types were taken from metadata supplied by the sample provider and were not determined by assay-based typing. The research as a whole found: The quantity of clinical and demographic metadata differed by source and by participant and was supplied without curation.

The collaborating institutions used their own protocols to collect whole blood in K2EDTA tubes. For TCRbeta analysis, collaborators shipped samples in one of three forms: frozen whole blood, isolated PBMCs, or DNA extracted from either of those sample types. V has 3 bases trimmed and J has 7 bases trimmed; junction bases matching no gene number 6. From the cysteine up to the phenylalanine, the CDR3 has a length of 15 residues. Only the CDR3 portion is preserved as DNA: 45 bases, with reading frame beginning at the first base. Taken from the germline V gene (reference sequence), the CDR1 and CDR2 loops are SEHNR and FQNEAQ. With respect to this clone: Its target antigen remains unknown. Base qualities are not at hand, and no much larger clone is one base apart.

TCRbeta CDR3 regions were amplified from genomic DNA using the immunoSEQ Assay, a bias-controlled multiplex PCR. In the paper's pipeline: Nucleated cell counts per sample were estimated from amplification of reference gene primers within the assay. Sequence reads were collapsed and filtered to measure the absolute abundance of every unique TCRbeta CDR3 rearrangement. For each sample, productive Simpson clonality was calculated by taking the square root of Simpson's diversity index across productive rearrangements. TCRdb mirrors the immuneACCESS table, restricted to in-frame sequences. Some clones are absent from its copies; in checked studies, under half trace to an unresolved V gene, and the reason for the others is unknown. Clone size and V and J calls were adopted from that table, with D and trimming inferred from the DNA. Here the sample has about 240,000 clones; about four fifths occur a single time. The ten largest clones take up around 3.3% of the sample.

The sequenced sample consisted of peripheral blood. The V gene is TRBV7-9 and the J gene is TRBJ1-4; 9 bases in the middle match TRBD1. This receptor was taken from a woman between 18 and 29 years old with acute or convalescent COVID-19. CDR3 sequence: CASSFDRGIGEKLFF. The bases are TGTGCCAGCAGCTTTGACAGGGGGATCGGTGAAAAACTGTTTTTT.